The 28 T cell receptor beta chains presented below share a single source sample, sequenced in a study of early T cells in non-severe SARS-CoV-2 infection. TCRdb itself ran the 5' RACE reads through MiXCR, one entry per CDR3 protein. Of roughly 93,000 distinct CDR3 sequences in the sample, about 15% were seen once. The specimen sequenced was whole blood. The receptor set was obtained from an adult who was a healthcare worker with PCR-confirmed SARS-CoV-2 infection or an uninfected control (not recorded which).

This clonotype occurred many times. This chain links TRBV12-3 or TRBV12-4 with TRBJ2-1; D is uncertain. V lost 0 bases and J 1 base, leaving 10 bases between the germline ends. This CDR3 region has 16 residues. The CDR3 DNA sequence: TGTGCCAGCAGTTTAGCTGTGGCATTATCCTACAATGAGCAGTTCTTC. Residues: CASSLAVALSYNEQFF.

This clonotype has only a few counts. The CDR3 DNA reads as TGTGCCAGCAGCGTAGTATCCGTGGAGGGATCCACTGAAGCTTTCTTT. It yields the protein CASSVVSVEGSTEAFF. The chain uses TRBV9 and TRBJ1-1; unclear D gene. The V gene's germline CDR1 is SGDLS and CDR2 YYNGEE. V dropped 0 bases and J dropped 4 bases, with 16 bases sitting between them. The CDR3 extends over 16 amino acids.

V is TRBV30 and J is TRBJ1-2; D unresolved. Germline CDR1 is GTSNPN and CDR2 is SVGIG (reference sequence). The CDR3 is 13 residues long. Trimming cost V 2 bases and J 4 bases, with 11 bases left between them. CDR3 amino acids: CAWSTGSRYGYTF. The CDR3 DNA reads as TGTGCCTGGAGTACCGGGAGCCGCTATGGCTACACCTTC.

The chain has TRBV30 and TRBJ1-5, with D perhaps matching TRBD1 (5 bases). Per the germline V gene, CDR1 is GTSNPN and CDR2 is SVGIG (reference sequence). This CDR3 is 14 amino acids long. V lost 0 bases to trimming and J lost 6 bases, with 12 bases between them. CDR3 in amino acids: CAWSVDLQGQPQHF. Written as DNA, the CDR3 is TGTGCCTGGAGTGTAGATCTTCAGGGTCAGCCCCAGCATTTT.

The chain joins TRBV7-6 to TRBJ2-1; TRBD1 aligns across 8 bases. The CDR3 is 17 amino acids. J gave up 5 bases and V 2 bases, and 11 bases lay outside the gene matches. Germline V lookup: CDR1 SGHVS, CDR2 FNYEAQ. CDR3 DNA: TGTGCCAGCAGCTTAATCCAGGGGGCCTTACCCAACAATGAGCAGTTCTTC. It yields the protein CASSLIQGALPNNEQFF. Full variable domain (remainder filled in from reference TRBV7-6 and TRBJ2-1): GAGVSQSPRYKVTKRGQDVALRCDPISGHVSLYWYRQALGQGPEFLTYFNYEAQQDKSGLPNDRFSAERPEGSISTLTIQRTEQRDSAMYRCASSLIQGALPNNEQFFGPGTRLTVL.

This chain uses TRBV3-1 with TRBJ1-2, with 8 bases lining up with TRBD1. CDR1 is LGHDT, CDR2 YNNKEL, per germline (reference sequence). This CDR3 spans 16 amino acids. Trimming removed 3 bases from V and 4 bases from J; junction bases left unmatched: 10. CDR3 in amino acids: CASSQTRRTGSYGYTF. CDR3 DNA sequence: TGTGCCAGCAGCCAGACCAGACGGACAGGGTCCTATGGCTACACCTTC.

There are many counts of this clonotype. In nucleotides, the CDR3 is TGCGCCAGCAGCCGGACAGGAGAAGTCCCTGAAGCTTTCTTT. Translation gives CASSRTGEVPEAFF. V and J are TRBV5-1 and TRBJ1-1; 7 bases map to TRBD1. CDR1 SGHRS and CDR2 YFSETQ come from the germline V gene. Unmatched junction bases numbered 9, after V lost 4 bases and J lost 6 bases. The CDR3 totals 14 residues.

In its sample, this clonotype was seen many times. J is TRBJ2-3 and V is TRBV24-1; D is uncertain. The CDR3 contains 12 residues. The germline V gene has CDR1 KGHDR and CDR2 SFDVKD. V lost 4 bases and J lost 9, with 10 bases in between. The CDR3 is CATSDPPATQYF. DNA for the CDR3: TGTGCCACCAGTGACCCACCTGCCACGCAGTATTTT.

This rearrangement joins TRBV7-9 to TRBJ2-7; 7 bases map to TRBD2. The CDR3 runs to 13 residues. Per the germline V gene, CDR1 is SEHNR and CDR2 is FQNEAQ (reference sequence). The junction had 7 bases not matched to a gene; V was cut back by 5 bases and J by 6 bases. Written as DNA, the CDR3 is TGTGCCAGCAGCCTCACTAGCGTGGGCGAGCAGTACGTC. Its translation: CASSLTSVGEQYV.

The chain uses TRBV29-1 and TRBJ1-2; 9 positions match TRBD1. V shed 3 bases, J shed 7 bases, and the junction held 3 bases outside the gene matches. The germline CDR1 and CDR2 sequences are SQVTM and ANQGSEA. The CDR3 is 12 amino acids. Written as DNA, the CDR3 is TGCAGCGTTGACCGGGACAGGGCTGGCTACACCTTC. It yields the protein CSVDRDRAGYTF.

Only a few counts were recorded for this clonotype. V is TRBV28 and J is TRBJ2-7; perhaps TRBD1 as D (5 bases). CDR3 length: 13 amino acids. Germline V lookup: CDR1 MDHEN, CDR2 SYDVKM. V lost 3 bases and J lost 3, with 9 bases in between. Here the CDR3 reads CASSLVGDYEQYV. CDR3 coding DNA: TGTGCCAGCAGTTTGGTAGGGGACTACGAGCAGTACGTC.

This clonotype was observed a handful of times. This rearrangement joins TRBV12-3 or TRBV12-4 to TRBJ1-6; D gene unclear. The CDR3 runs to 14 residues. With 2 bases removed from V and 7 bases from J, the gap between germline ends came to 9 bases. The CDR3 loop reads CASSLRSGNSPLHF. CDR3 bases: TGTGCCAGCAGTTTACGGTCTGGGAATTCACCCCTCCACTTT.

There are a few counts of this clonotype. The chain recombines TRBV18 with TRBJ2-3; 9 nucleotides align to TRBD1. V shed 6 bases, J shed 4 bases, and the junction held 11 bases outside the gene matches. Germline assignment: CDR1 KGHSH and CDR2 LQKENI. The CDR3 runs 16 residues. CDR3 nucleotides: TGTGCCAGCTCTCAAAGCGGGACAGGGAGCGCAGATACGCAGTATTTT. Its translation is CASSQSGTGSADTQYF.

This clonotype was seen ten or more times. The CDR3 coding sequence is TGTGCCAGCAGTGAATTTGATACGGTATCCTACGAGCAGTACGTC. It specifies CASSEFDTVSYEQYV. The chain couples TRBV6-1 to TRBJ2-7; no clear D gene. The CDR3 extends over 15 amino acids. Trimming removed 2 bases at V and 1 base at J, with 12 bases between. The germline CDR1 and CDR2 sequences are MNHNS and SASEGT.

The gene calls are TRBV19 and TRBJ1-5, with 7 positions matching TRBD1. Looked up from germline, CDR1 is LNHDA and CDR2 is SQIVND (reference sequence). The CDR3 has 15 amino acids. V was pared by 5 bases and J by 3 bases, with 7 bases of the junction left unmatched. In DNA form, the CDR3 reads TGTGCCAGTAGTGTGATGACAGGGAACAATCAGCCCCAGCATTTT. Protein product: CASSVMTGNNQPQHF.

Regarding this clonotype: One base away lies a much larger clone, so this may be a sequencing read error. V is TRBV6-2 or TRBV6-3 and J is TRBJ2-5; D uncertain. Germline V gene lookup returns CDR1 MNHEY and CDR2 SVGEGT. Trimming removed 3 bases at V and 2 bases at J, with 10 bases between. CDR3 length equals 14 residues. For the CDR3, the DNA is TGTGCCAGCAGTTATGGGATAGAACAAGAGACCCAGTACTTC. Translation gives CASSYGIEQETQYF.

There are many counts of this clonotype. V gene TRBV6-5 combines with J gene TRBJ2-1, with 14 bases that match TRBD2. This CDR3 has 16 residues. CDR1 and CDR2 (germline): MNHEY, SVGAGI. J lost 8 bases, V lost 5 bases, and 8 bases had no gene match. The CDR3 DNA reads as TGTGCCAGCAGTCCGGTGGGACTAGCGGGGGTTGATGAGCAGTTCTTC. The encoded protein is CASSPVGLAGVDEQFF.

The table lists this clonotype with a few counts. The chain employs TRBV25-1 and TRBJ1-2; D is unresolved. CDR3 size: 13 residues. V was shortened by 2 bases and J by 4 bases, with 8 bases between the two germline ends. In germline, CDR1 is MGHDK, CDR2 SYGVNS. The CDR3, as DNA: TGTGCCAGCAGTGAAGCCGGGCGCTATGGCTACACCTTC. Its translation is CASSEAGRYGYTF.

This clonotype has just a few counts. This chain links TRBV28 with TRBJ1-1; D might be TRBD1 (5 bases). There are 13 residues in the CDR3. Per germline, CDR1 MDHEN and CDR2 SYDVKM. Trimming stripped 5 bases from V and 12 bases from J, with 19 bases between. The CDR3 reads CASSKAGLYDSFF. In nucleotides, the CDR3 is TGTGCCAGCAGTAAAGCAGGGTTGTACGACTCTTTCTTT.

This clonotype has only a few counts. This chain joins TRBV24-1 and TRBJ2-1; the D call may be TRBD1 or TRBD2 (5 bases each). The CDR3 extends over 16 amino acids. V shed 3 bases and J shed 0 bases, with 11 bases lying between them. Germline CDR1 KGHDR, CDR2 SFDVKD. In DNA form, the CDR3 reads TGTGCCACCAGTGATGGGACGGGGAGCTCCTACAATGAGCAGTTCTTC. Residues: CATSDGTGSSYNEQFF.

Concerning this clonotype itself: This could be a read error, since a much larger clone is one nucleotide away. The chain uses TRBV5-1 and TRBJ2-5, with D maybe TRBD2 (6 bases). The CDR3 spans 14 residues. CDR1 SGHRS and CDR2 YFSETQ come from the germline V gene. Written as DNA, the CDR3 is TGCACCAGCAGCTCAGCCCGGGAGCAAGAGACCCAGTACTTC. Protein: CTSSSAREQETQYF.

The CDR3 region is CATSDQGQAFGNTIYF. The CDR3 DNA follows: TGTGCCACCAGTGATCAGGGACAGGCTTTCGGAAACACCATATATTTT. This sequence joins TRBV24-1 and TRBJ1-3; 8 bases are a match to TRBD1. Germline V gene data show CDR1 as KGHDR and CDR2 as SFDVKD. V shed 3 bases and J 4 bases; nucleotides not matched to a gene: 7. This CDR3 comprises 16 residues.

This clonotype was observed a few times. The chain couples TRBV20-1 to TRBJ2-5; D is undetermined. The CDR3 has 15 amino acids. V dropped 1 base and J dropped 5 bases, with 17 bases sitting between them. Germline CDR1 DFQATT, CDR2 SNEGSKA (reference sequence). The CDR3 loop is CSARGLGPAGETQYF. Here the CDR3 DNA reads TGCAGTGCTAGAGGGTTAGGGCCTGCCGGGGAGACCCAGTACTTC.

Only a few counts were recorded for this clonotype. The rearrangement links TRBV11-1 to TRBJ1-6; 7 positions match TRBD1. Germline V lookup: CDR1 SGHAT, CDR2 FQDESV (reference sequence). The CDR3 runs 13 residues. Trimming at V came to 8 bases and at J to 7 bases, leaving 5 bases not matched to a gene. DNA for the CDR3: TGTGCCAGCTCGACAGGGTTGAATTCACCCCTCCACTTT. Protein: CASSTGLNSPLHF.

This clonotype was picked up a small number of times. CDR3 in amino acids: CASSLALAEYTQYF. The CDR3 DNA reads as TGTGCCAGCAGCTTAGCCCTAGCGGAGTATACGCAGTATTTT. The chain joins TRBV7-9 to TRBJ2-3; 7 nucleotides match TRBD2. The J segment lost 7 bases and the V segment lost 0 bases, leaving 4 bases of the junction unmatched. CDR3 length: 14 residues. The germline gives CDR1 SEHNR, CDR2 FQNEAQ (reference sequence). The full variable domain, with the rest looked up from reference TRBV7-9 and TRBJ2-3, is DTGVSQNPRHKITKRGQNVTFRCDPISEHNRLYWYRQTLGQGPEFLTYFQNEAQLEKSRLLSDRFSAERPKGSFSTLEIQRTEQGDSAMYLCASSLALAEYTQYFGPGTRLTVL.

The chain has TRBV29-1 and TRBJ2-5; D is tentatively TRBD1 or TRBD2 (6 bases each). CDR3 length: 12 residues. From germline, CDR1 is SQVTM and CDR2 ANQGSEA. Between the trimmed V and J ends, which lost 2 bases and 6 bases, there was a span of 10 bases. CDR3 sequence reads: CSVERGVKTQYF. The CDR3 DNA reads as TGCAGCGTTGAAAGGGGGGTAAAGACCCAGTACTTC.

Worth noting for this clonotype: At one end the junction does not follow the germline gene, possibly because of a read error. The chain employs TRBV28 and TRBJ2-5; D is perhaps TRBD2 (5 bases). CDR1 MDHEN and CDR2 SYDVKM come from the germline V gene. This CDR3 has 14 residues. CDR3: CASSLSGSEKTQNF. In DNA, the CDR3 is TGTGCCAGCAGTTTATCAGGTAGCGAGAAGACCCAGAACTTC.

This clonotype was found many times. The chain uses TRBV24-1 and TRBJ2-1, with D tentatively TRBD1 (6 bases). Looked up from germline, CDR1 is KGHDR and CDR2 is SFDVKD. V lost 0 bases and J 5 bases, leaving 13 bases between the germline ends. The CDR3 length is 16 residues. The CDR3 nucleotides read TGTGCCACCAGTGATTTGGGCTCAACAGGGAACAATGAGCAGTTCTTC. The encoded protein is CATSDLGSTGNNEQFF.